The 8 T cell receptor beta chains below all came from one sample that was sequenced in a study of human CD8 memory T cell subsets. Sequencing libraries of TCR beta were made by UMI-labeled 5' RACE. TCRdb re-called the 5' RACE reads; one entry per CDR3 protein, DNA not given. The sample has about 6,700 distinct CDR3 sequences; the top ten hold around 20%. CCR7+ PD-1+ TIGIT+ early memory CD8+ T cells with exhausted-like traits constituted the TPEX cells. Sequencing was carried out using CD8+ T cells from PBMCs. The receptors shown here come from a human donor in good health.

The gene calls are TRBV6-6 and TRBJ2-7; TCRdb's D call of TRBD1 is untestable without DNA. Germline loops: CDR1 MNHNY, CDR2 SVGAGI (reference sequence). CDR3 size: 12 residues. The CDR3 is CASSGLGGEQYF.

This CDR3 reads CASSQVANEQFF. The J gene is TRBJ2-1, the V gene TRBV4-3. CDR1 and CDR2 from the germline V gene are LGHNA and YSLEER. This CDR3 contains 12 residues.

V is TRBV7-8 and J is TRBJ2-7; TCRdb reports TRBD1, a call that lacks DNA to check it against. The germline V gene encodes CDR1 SGHVS and CDR2 FQNEAQ. This CDR3 is 14 amino acids long. CDR3: CASIQGVDSYEQYF.

This rearrangement joins TRBV6-1 to TRBJ2-1; TCRdb lists TRBD2, though no DNA is available to test this call. Germline loops: CDR1 MNHNS, CDR2 SASEGT. The CDR3 consists of 13 residues. The CDR3: CSSTRGDWHEQFF.

Frequency places this clonotype as medium-sized (0.01 to 0.1%). The chain is built from TRBV20-1 and TRBJ1-2. The CDR3 extends over 16 amino acids. CDR1 and CDR2 from the germline V gene are DFQATT and SNEGSKA (reference sequence). CDR3 residues: CSARVYNRGKGYGYTF.

The chain uses TRBV2 and TRBJ2-7; without DNA, the TCRdb call of TRBD1 cannot be checked. The germline CDR1 and CDR2 sequences are SNHLY and FYNNEI. This CDR3 has 13 residues. Here the CDR3 reads CASTGTGGDEQYF.

The genes are TRBV21-1 and TRBJ2-2; TCRdb designates TRBD2, a call that cannot be tested without DNA. TRBV21-1 is a pseudogene locus. The CDR3 length is 21 residues. The CDR3 reads CASSKAFWRVWRFTNTGELFF.

Frequency places this clonotype as large. The rearrangement links TRBV27 to TRBJ2-7; checking the TCRdb D call of TRBD2 is not possible without DNA. CDR3 size: 13 residues. CDR1 is MNHEY and CDR2 is SMNVEV in the germline V gene (reference sequence). Here the CDR3 reads CASSFGTSGEQYF.